This T cell receptor beta chain was found in a study of shared clonotypes between healthy human individuals. The study's findings and limits: Generally, estimated richness proved larger in naive subsets than it did in memory subsets.

Produced via immunoSEQ multiplex PCR; TCRdb's table is partial and in-frame only. Of 2 million or so clones listed, roughly 94% are singletons. Trimming pared 2 bases from V and 1 base from J, leaving 8 bases between. From germline, CDR1 is SGHTA and CDR2 FQGNSA. This CDR3 has 15 residues. A split of CD4+ cells into CD45RA+ naive and CD45RA-negative memory subsets was performed. This clone was observed many times. Its cognate antigen is unknown. This same CDR3 is encoded by further DNA sequences in the sample. The rearrangement links TRBV7-2 to TRBJ2-2, with D perhaps TRBD1 (6 bases). This TCR was sampled from a man between 18 and 29 years old in good health. Sequencing input: naive CD4+ T cells sorted from blood. Noted subset: CD45RA+ positively selected. The CDR3 sequence: CASSLSGVNTGELFF. The CDR3 DNA is TGTGCCAGCAGCTTATCAGGGGTGAACACCGGGGAGCTGTTTTTT.